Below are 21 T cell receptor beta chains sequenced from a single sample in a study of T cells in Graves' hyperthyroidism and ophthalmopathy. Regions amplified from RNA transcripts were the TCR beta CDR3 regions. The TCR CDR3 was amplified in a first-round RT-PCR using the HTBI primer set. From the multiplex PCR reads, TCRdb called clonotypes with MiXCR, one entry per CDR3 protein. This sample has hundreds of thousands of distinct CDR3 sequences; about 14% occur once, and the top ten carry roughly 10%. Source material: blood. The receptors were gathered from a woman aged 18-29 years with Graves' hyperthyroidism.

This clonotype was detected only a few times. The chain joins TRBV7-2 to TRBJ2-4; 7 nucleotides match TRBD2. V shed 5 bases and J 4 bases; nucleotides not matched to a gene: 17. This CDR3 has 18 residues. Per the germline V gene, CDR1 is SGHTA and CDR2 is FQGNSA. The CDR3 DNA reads TGTGCCAGCAGCGAGAGGGTGGGAGGGCCGATTGGGAAAAACATTCAGTACTTC. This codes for CASSERVGGPIGKNIQYF.

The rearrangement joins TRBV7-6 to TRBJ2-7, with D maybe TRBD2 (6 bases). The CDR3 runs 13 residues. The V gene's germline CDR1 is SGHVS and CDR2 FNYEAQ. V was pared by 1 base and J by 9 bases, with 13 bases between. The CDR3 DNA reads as TGTGCCAGCAGCTTAGATGCTGTGGGGGGGCAGTACTTC. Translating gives CASSLDAVGGQYF.

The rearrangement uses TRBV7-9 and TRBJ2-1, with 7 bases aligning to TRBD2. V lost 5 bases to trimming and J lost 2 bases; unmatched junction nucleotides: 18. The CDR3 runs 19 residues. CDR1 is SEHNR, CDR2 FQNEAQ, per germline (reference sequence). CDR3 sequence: CASSPTPSGPQSPYNEQFF. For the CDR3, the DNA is TGTGCCAGCAGCCCCACACCTAGCGGCCCCCAGAGCCCCTACAATGAGCAGTTCTTC.

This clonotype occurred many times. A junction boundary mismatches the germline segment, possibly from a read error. The DNA of the CDR3 is TGTGCCAGCTCACCACCTCGCCCAGATACACAGTATTTT. This translates into CASSPPRPDTQYF. V usage is TRBV18 and J usage is TRBJ2-3; D gene ambiguous. The length of the CDR3 is 13 residues. Looked up from germline, CDR1 is KGHSH and CDR2 is LQKENI.

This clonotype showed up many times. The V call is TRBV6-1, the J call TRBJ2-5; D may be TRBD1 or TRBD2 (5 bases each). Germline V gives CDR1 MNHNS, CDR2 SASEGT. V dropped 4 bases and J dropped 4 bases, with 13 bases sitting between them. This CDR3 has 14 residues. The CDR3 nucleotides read TGTGCCAGCAGTGGATCCTCGAGGGGAGAGACCCAGTACTTC. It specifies CASSGSSRGETQYF.

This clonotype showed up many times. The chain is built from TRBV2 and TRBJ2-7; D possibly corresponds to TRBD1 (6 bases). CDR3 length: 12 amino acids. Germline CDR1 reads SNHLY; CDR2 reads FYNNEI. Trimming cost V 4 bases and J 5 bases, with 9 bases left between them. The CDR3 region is CASSGTEDEQYF. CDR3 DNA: TGTGCCAGCAGTGGGACAGAAGACGAGCAGTACTTC. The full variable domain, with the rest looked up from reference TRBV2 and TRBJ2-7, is EPEVTQTPSHQVTQMGQEVILRCVPISNHLYFYWYRQILGQKVEFLVSFYNNEISEKSEIFDDQFSVERPDGSNFTLKIRSTKLEDSAMYFCASSGTEDEQYFGPGTRLTVT.

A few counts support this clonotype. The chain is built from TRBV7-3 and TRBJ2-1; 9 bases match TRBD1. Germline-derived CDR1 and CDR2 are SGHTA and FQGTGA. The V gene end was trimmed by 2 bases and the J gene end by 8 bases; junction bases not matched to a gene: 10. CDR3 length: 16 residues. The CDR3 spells CASSLAGTGWFDEQFF. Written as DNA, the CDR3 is TGTGCCAGCAGCTTAGCCGGGACAGGGTGGTTCGATGAGCAGTTCTTC. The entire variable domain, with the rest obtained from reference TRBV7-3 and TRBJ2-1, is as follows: GAGVSQTPSNKVTEKGKYVELRCDPISGHTALYWYRQSLGQGPEFLIYFQGTGAADDSGLPNDRFFAVRPEGSVSTLKIQRTERGDSAVYLCASSLAGTGWFDEQFFGPGTRLTVL.

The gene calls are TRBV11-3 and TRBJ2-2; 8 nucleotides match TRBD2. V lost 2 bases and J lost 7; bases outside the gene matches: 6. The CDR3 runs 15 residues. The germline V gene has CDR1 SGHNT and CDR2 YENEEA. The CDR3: CASSLMSGSHGELFF. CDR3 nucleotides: TGTGCCAGCAGCTTAATGAGCGGGAGCCACGGGGAGCTGTTTTTT.

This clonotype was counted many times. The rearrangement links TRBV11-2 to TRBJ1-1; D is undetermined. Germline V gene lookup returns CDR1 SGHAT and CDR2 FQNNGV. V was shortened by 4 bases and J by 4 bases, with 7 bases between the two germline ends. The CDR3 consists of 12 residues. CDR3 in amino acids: CASSSSPTEAFF. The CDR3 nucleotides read TGTGCCAGCAGCTCCTCCCCCACTGAAGCTTTCTTT.

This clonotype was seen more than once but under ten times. CDR3 in DNA: TGTGCCAGCAGTTGGGGGTTTGATGAAAAACTGTTTTTT. The encoded protein is CASSWGFDEKLFF. The J gene is TRBJ1-4, the V gene TRBV28; D possibly corresponds to TRBD1 (5 bases). With 4 bases removed from V and 6 bases from J, the gap between germline ends came to 9 bases. The CDR3 contains 13 residues. The germline gives CDR1 MDHEN, CDR2 SYDVKM.

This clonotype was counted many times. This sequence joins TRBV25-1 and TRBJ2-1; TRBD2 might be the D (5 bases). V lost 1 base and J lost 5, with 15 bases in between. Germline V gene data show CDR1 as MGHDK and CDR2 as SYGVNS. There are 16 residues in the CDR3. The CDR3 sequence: CASSELESGPDNEQFF. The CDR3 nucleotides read TGTGCCAGCAGTGAATTAGAGAGCGGACCTGACAATGAGCAGTTCTTC.

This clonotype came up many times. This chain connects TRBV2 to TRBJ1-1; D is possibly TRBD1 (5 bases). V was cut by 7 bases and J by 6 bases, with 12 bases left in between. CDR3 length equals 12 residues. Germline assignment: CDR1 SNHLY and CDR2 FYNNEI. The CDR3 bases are TGTGCCAGCACTGACACAGGACCTGAAGCTTTCTTT. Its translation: CASTDTGPEAFF.

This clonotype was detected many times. The CDR3 loop reads CASSRSRLQGADTQYF. Written as DNA, the CDR3 is TGCGCCAGCAGCCGTTCCCGTTTGCAGGGAGCAGATACGCAGTATTTT. This chain uses TRBV5-1 with TRBJ2-3, with D perhaps being TRBD1 or TRBD2 (5 bases each). CDR1 and CDR2 (germline): SGHRS, YFSETQ. V lost 4 bases to trimming and J lost 4 bases, with 19 bases between them. This CDR3 has 16 amino acids. Full variable domain (outside the CDR3, taken from reference TRBV5-1 and TRBJ2-3): KAGVTQTPRYLIKTRGQQVTLSCSPISGHRSVSWYQQTPGQGLQFLFEYFSETQRNKGNFPGRFSGRQFSNSRSEMNVSTLELGDSALYLCASSRSRLQGADTQYFGPGTRLTVL.

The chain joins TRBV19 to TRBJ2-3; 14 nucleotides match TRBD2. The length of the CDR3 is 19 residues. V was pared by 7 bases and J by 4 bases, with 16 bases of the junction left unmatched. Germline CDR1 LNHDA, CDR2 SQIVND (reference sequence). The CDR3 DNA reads TGTGCCAGTACTAAGGGACTAGCGGGAGCCGCTAAAGGCCCAGATACGCAGTATTTT. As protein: CASTKGLAGAAKGPDTQYF. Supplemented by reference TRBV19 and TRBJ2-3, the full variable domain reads DGGITQSPKYLFRKEGQNVTLSCEQNLNHDAMYWYRQDPGQGLRLIYYSQIVNDFQKGDIAEGYSVSREKKESFPLTVTSAQKNPTAFYLCASTKGLAGAAKGPDTQYFGPGTRLTVL.

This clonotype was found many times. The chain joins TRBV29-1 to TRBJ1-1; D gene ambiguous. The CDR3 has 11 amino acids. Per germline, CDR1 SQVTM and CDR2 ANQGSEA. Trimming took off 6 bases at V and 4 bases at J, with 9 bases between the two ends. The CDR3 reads CSVSVGTEAFF. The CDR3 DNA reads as TGCAGCGTCTCAGTGGGCACTGAAGCTTTCTTT.

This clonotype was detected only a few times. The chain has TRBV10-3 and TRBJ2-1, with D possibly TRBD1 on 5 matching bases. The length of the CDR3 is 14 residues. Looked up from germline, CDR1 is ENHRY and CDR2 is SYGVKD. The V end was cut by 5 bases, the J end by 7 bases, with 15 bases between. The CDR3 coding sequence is TGTGCCATCAGTAACCCGGGTCAGGGTAATGAGCAGTTCTTC. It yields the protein CAISNPGQGNEQFF.

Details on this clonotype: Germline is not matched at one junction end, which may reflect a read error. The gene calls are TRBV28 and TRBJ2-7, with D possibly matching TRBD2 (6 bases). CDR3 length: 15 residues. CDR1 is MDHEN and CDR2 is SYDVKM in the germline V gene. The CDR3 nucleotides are TGTGCCAGCAGCCCCCCCCGGGAGAGCTCCTACGGGCAGTACTTC. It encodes CASSPPRESSYGQYF. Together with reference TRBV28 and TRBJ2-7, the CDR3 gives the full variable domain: DVKVTQSSRYLVKRTGEKVFLECVQDMDHENMFWYRQDPGLGLRLIYFSYDVKMKEKGDIPEGYSVSREKKERFSLILESASTNQTSMYLCASSPPRESSYGQYFGPGTRLTVT.

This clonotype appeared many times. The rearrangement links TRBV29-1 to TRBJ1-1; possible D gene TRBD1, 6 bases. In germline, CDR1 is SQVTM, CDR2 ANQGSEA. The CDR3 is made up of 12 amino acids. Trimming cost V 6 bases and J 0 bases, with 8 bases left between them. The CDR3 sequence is CSVWTVNTEAFF. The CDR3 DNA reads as TGCAGCGTCTGGACAGTGAACACTGAAGCTTTCTTT. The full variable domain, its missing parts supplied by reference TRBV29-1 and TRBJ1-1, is SAVISQKPSRDICQRGTSLTIQCQVDSQVTMMFWYRQQPGQSLTLIATANQGSEATYESGFVIDKFPISRPNLTFSTLTVSNMSPEDSSIYLCSVWTVNTEAFFGQGTRLTVV.

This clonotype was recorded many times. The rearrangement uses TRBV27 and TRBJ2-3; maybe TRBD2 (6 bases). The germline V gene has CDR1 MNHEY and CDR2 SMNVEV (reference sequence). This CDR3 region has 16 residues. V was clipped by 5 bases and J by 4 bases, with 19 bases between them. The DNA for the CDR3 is TGTGCCAGCAGTCCCATGGACTACTCCAGCGCAGATACGCAGTATTTT. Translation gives CASSPMDYSSADTQYF.

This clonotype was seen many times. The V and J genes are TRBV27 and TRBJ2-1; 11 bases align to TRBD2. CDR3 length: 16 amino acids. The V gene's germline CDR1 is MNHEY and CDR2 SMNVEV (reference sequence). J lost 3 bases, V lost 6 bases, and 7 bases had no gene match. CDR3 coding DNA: TGTGCCAGCAGCTTTCGACTAGCGGGATTCTACAATGAGCAGTTCTTC. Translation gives CASSFRLAGFYNEQFF.

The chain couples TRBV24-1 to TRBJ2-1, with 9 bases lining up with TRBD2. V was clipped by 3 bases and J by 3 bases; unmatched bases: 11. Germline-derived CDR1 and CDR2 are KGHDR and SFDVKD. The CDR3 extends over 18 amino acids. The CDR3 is CATSDPTPAGGNYNEQFF. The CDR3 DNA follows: TGTGCCACCAGTGATCCAACCCCAGCGGGAGGTAACTACAATGAGCAGTTCTTC.